The present TCR beta chain was sequenced within a study of neurological immune-mediated disorders (dated by TCRdb to about 2019). Regarding the research as a whole: Among the approximately 34 multiple sclerosis patients, relapsing-remitting MS was present in around 31 and secondary progressive MS was present in 3. Peripheral blood TCR-beta repertoires from HTLV-I-associated myelopathy (HAM/TSP) patients, multiple sclerosis patients and healthy controls were compared by UMI-based sequencing. The cohort included some 70 subjects: about 14 with HAM/TSP, approximately 34 with multiple sclerosis, and 20 healthy controls. Longitudinal samples, technical triplicates and paired sorted CD4+ and CD8+ T-cell subsets, alongside PBMC samples, were included among the approximately 100 TCR-beta libraries. Study-wide conclusions, independent of this receptor: TCR clonal expansion was highest in HAM/TSP patients and lowest in MS patients, with MS patients falling below even healthy controls. Across subjects, expanded clones never shared an identical CDR3 amino acid sequence, which suggests that the TCR-beta repertoires in every group were private. No association of the MS cluster with clinical or MRI features was observed, and the need for larger cohorts was stated by the authors. In a phylogenetic analysis, the repertoires of 18 out of 34 MS patients fell into a single cluster of related CDR3 sequences, pointing to a possible signature at the repertoire level.

This clonotype has a count of ten or more. The antigen this receptor binds is unknown. Base qualities are missing; no much larger clone stands one base away. Libraries from unsorted PBMCs were made from 2 million PBMCs kept in RNAlater at -80 degrees C until RNA extraction. Multiple sclerosis patients were enrolled in a US clinical protocol evaluating disease progression by magnetic resonance imaging. Peripheral blood was subjected to Ficoll-Hypaque density gradient centrifugation to isolate PBMCs, which were then cryopreserved in liquid nitrogen. The CDR3, from cysteine to phenylalanine, totals 13 residues. CDR3 DNA only is kept here, 39 bases in frame from base 1. CDR1 and CDR2 are drawn from the germline V gene: MNHNS, SASEGT. Trimming at the junction amounts to 2 bases on V and 6 bases on J, and the germline ends lie 8 bases apart. cDNA was synthesized by template-switch 5'RACE using a primer with a 10-nucleotide random unique molecular identifier that tagged each TCR transcript. Each sequencing run produced over 160 million TCR-beta sequences covering 15-18 subjects. The RNeasy kit was used for extraction of total RNA. TCR-beta VDJ regions were amplified with primers for the TCR constant region and the 5'RACE anchor, using the KAPA Real-time Library Amplification kit. A first PCR added sample indexes and Illumina adaptors, after which a second PCR increased the library yield. After Ampure bead purification, the roughly 650 bp TCR product was size-selected on a 2% E-gel SizeSelection system. Before pooling, libraries had their quality checked on a Bioanalyzer, their concentration measured with Qubit, and their quantity determined with the Kapa Library Quantification kit. An Illumina HiSeq 2500 was used to sequence the libraries paired-end at 2 x 150 bp. To increase sequence diversity, roughly 23-30% phiX was spiked into each library pool. On the study's bioinformatics: The quality-filtered reads were processed with the UMI-based MiGEC pipeline, whose error correction step removed more than 80% of the raw TCR sequences. VDJ genes were aligned to IMGT germline references, and clonotypes were defined by unique CDR3 amino acid sequence plus V-J genes. Clonal expansion, Shannon diversity, and CDR3 relatedness (CalcPairwiseDistances, ClusterSamples) were evaluated with VDJtools, and phylogenetic trees were built with CLCbio workbench. Expanded clones were defined as having at least 8 unique UMIs, based on coefficient-of-variation modelling across technical triplicates. The public reads were reprocessed in TCRdb via fastp at Q25 and MiXCR, keeping in-frame beta chains. Rows with a matching CDR3 protein are joined into one entry that keeps the most common DNA and genes. TCRdb assigned the V and J calls; the authors' analysis was not used. The sample table shows approximately 37,000 distinct CDR3 sequences, and 3% to 4.5% are seen once. Roughly 2% of the sample belongs to the ten largest clones.

The source of this sequence is a man aged 25 to 45 with multiple sclerosis. The V and J genes are TRBV6-1 and TRBJ1-5; confidence is insufficient to name the D gene. What was sequenced was PBMCs. The CDR3 protein sequence reads: CASSELVGQPQHF. The nucleotide sequence reads TGTGCCAGCAGTGAATTAGTGGGTCAGCCCCAGCATTTT.